This TCR beta chain was profiled in a study of cytomegalovirus exposure and HLA in healthy donors. Germline V gene lookup returns CDR1 WSHSY and CDR2 SAAADI. This CDR3 has 15 residues. With V trimmed by 10 bases and J by 4 bases, 12 bases remained unmatched. General study findings and limits: Earlier findings revealed that most TCR beta V segments proved productive either about 87% or about 30% of the time. Likely technical artifact: a cluster of highly shared sequence variants. Later examination showed HLA-associated TCR beta chains had greater clonal expansion than equally common others. When analyzed later, the rates of TCR association showed variation by HLA locus, with DRB1 the most and HLA-C the fewest.

As regards this clone: No antigen is known for it.

A multiplex PCR was run with 60 Vbeta primers and 13 Jbeta primers. The data were produced by immunoSEQ multiplex PCR, yet TCRdb's version contains in-frame clones alone and is incomplete. This repertoire shows around 180,000 clones, more than 80% found once; its top ten account for around 4.9%. This chain links TRBV10-2 with TRBJ2-2, with 7 bases matching TRBD1. The receptor comes from a man aged 18-30 years in good health and CMV-seronegative. The sequenced material came from PBMCs. The CDR3 spells CAIQGGRGGTGELFF. Here the CDR3 DNA reads TGCGCCATCCAAGGGGGCAGGGGCGGCACCGGGGAGCTGTTTTTT.